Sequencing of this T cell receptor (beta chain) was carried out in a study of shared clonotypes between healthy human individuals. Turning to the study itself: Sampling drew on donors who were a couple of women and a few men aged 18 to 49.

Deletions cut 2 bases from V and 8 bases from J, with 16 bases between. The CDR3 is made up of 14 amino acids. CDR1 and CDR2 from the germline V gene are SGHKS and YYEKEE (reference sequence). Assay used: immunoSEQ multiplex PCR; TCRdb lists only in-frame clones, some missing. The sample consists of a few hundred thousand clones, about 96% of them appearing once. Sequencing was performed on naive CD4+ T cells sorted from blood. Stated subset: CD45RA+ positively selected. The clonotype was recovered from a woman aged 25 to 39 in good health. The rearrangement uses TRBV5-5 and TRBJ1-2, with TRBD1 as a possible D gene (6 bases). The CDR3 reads CASSFQQGRDGYTF. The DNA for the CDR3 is TGTGCCAGCAGCTTCCAACAGGGCCGAGACGGCTACACCTTC.